This T cell receptor beta chain was documented in a study of shared clonotypes between healthy human individuals. Sequencing used immunoSEQ multiplex PCR; TCRdb keeps in-frame clones, though not all of them. The profile shows approximately 2.4 million clones, approximately 95% of them singletons. This CDR3 has 16 residues. Trimming left V 1 base short and J 0 bases short, with 12 bases between. Germline V gives CDR1 LNHDA, CDR2 SQIVND (reference sequence). The sequence was obtained from a young man in good health. Specimen: naive CD4+ T cells sorted from blood. Subset of the sample: CD45RA+ positively selected. The chain carries TRBV19 and TRBJ1-2; weak D call: TRBD1 (5 bases). CDR3 sequence: CASSIAGTGANYGYTF. In nucleotides, the CDR3 is TGTGCCAGTAGTATAGCAGGGACGGGTGCTAACTATGGCTACACCTTC.